The 23 T cell receptor beta chains in this list originate from one sample, sequenced in a study of T cells after yellow fever vaccination. In TCRdb, the 5' RACE reads were re-called with MiXCR into one record per CDR3 protein. The profile shows some 300,000 distinct CDR3 sequences, less than 4.5% of them singletons. The sequencing used PBMCs, collected on the day of the yellow fever booster vaccination. The source is a man aged 18-30 years who received the YFV17D yellow fever vaccine.

This clonotype was detected many times. The chain uses TRBV5-1 and TRBJ2-7; 8 nucleotides agree with TRBD1. V dropped 4 bases and J dropped 0; count of bases not matched to a gene: 9. Germline CDR1 SGHRS, CDR2 YFSETQ. The CDR3 sequence is 16 residues long. The CDR3 bases are TGCGCCAGCAGCCGGAGGACAGGGCAATACTCCTACGAGCAGTACTTC. Its translation: CASSRRTGQYSYEQYF.

This clonotype was detected only a few times. This chain uses TRBV5-4 with TRBJ2-7; 9 bases are a match to TRBD2. Germline V gives CDR1 SGHNT, CDR2 YYREEE (reference sequence). V shed 2 bases, J shed 5 bases, and the junction held 11 bases outside the gene matches. The CDR3 extends over 16 amino acids. CDR3: CASSLGMAGGNNEQYV. The DNA of the CDR3 is TGTGCCAGCAGCTTAGGTATGGCGGGGGGGAATAACGAGCAGTACGTC.

There are a few counts of this clonotype. J is TRBJ1-4 and V is TRBV12-3 or TRBV12-4; the match to TRBD1 covers 7 bases. This CDR3 spans 12 amino acids. The ends lost 6 bases at V and 7 bases at J; junction bases unmatched: 2. CDR3 in amino acids: CASRAGGEKLFF. The CDR3 DNA follows: TGTGCCAGCAGGGCAGGGGGTGAAAAACTGTTTTTT.

This clonotype was seen many times. V gene TRBV5-1 combines with J gene TRBJ2-1; no clear D gene. V was cut by 4 bases and J by 7 bases, with 9 bases left in between. The CDR3 spans 12 residues. The germline V gene encodes CDR1 SGHRS and CDR2 YFSETQ. This CDR3 is CASSRPGNEQFF. CDR3 in DNA: TGCGCCAGCAGCCGACCAGGAAATGAGCAGTTCTTC. Variable domain in full (rest from reference TRBV5-1 and TRBJ2-1): KAGVTQTPRYLIKTRGQQVTLSCSPISGHRSVSWYQQTPGQGLQFLFEYFSETQRNKGNFPGRFSGRQFSNSRSEMNVSTLELGDSALYLCASSRPGNEQFFGPGTRLTVL.

This clonotype was detected ten times or more. This chain uses TRBV7-8 with TRBJ1-5, with TRBD1 as a possible D gene (6 bases). Germline-derived CDR1 and CDR2 are SGHVS and FQNEAQ. The CDR3 loop spans 15 amino acids. V was pared by 5 bases and J by 3 bases, with 14 bases between. The CDR3 reads CASSVLTGLNQPQHF. The CDR3 DNA reads as TGTGCCAGCAGCGTCCTTACAGGGCTCAATCAGCCCCAGCATTTT.

V usage is TRBV27 and J usage is TRBJ2-3; D might be TRBD2 (5 bases). The CDR3 is 11 residues long. Germline V gene sequence: CDR1 MNHEY, CDR2 SMNVEV (reference sequence). V lost 6 bases, J lost 7 bases, and 8 bases lay in between. CDR3 DNA: TGTGCCAGCAGAACCGGGAATACGCAGTATTTT. It specifies CASRTGNTQYF.

This clonotype was counted many times. The CDR3 nucleotides read TGTGCCAGTAGGCCCTCAACACGCAATGAGCAGTTCTTC. Protein sequence: CASRPSTRNEQFF. The chain combines TRBV19 with TRBJ2-1; no firm D call. V was trimmed by 6 bases and J by 6 bases, leaving 12 bases between them. Germline V gene data show CDR1 as LNHDA and CDR2 as SQIVND (reference sequence). The CDR3 runs to 13 residues. The whole variable domain, filled in from reference TRBV19 and TRBJ2-1, reads DGGITQSPKYLFRKEGQNVTLSCEQNLNHDAMYWYRQDPGQGLRLIYYSQIVNDFQKGDIAEGYSVSREKKESFPLTVTSAQKNPTAFYLCASRPSTRNEQFFGPGTRLTVL.

This clonotype was detected ten times or more. The rearrangement uses TRBV6-5 and TRBJ1-2, with D unresolved. V was shortened by 7 bases and J by 2 bases, with 17 bases between the two germline ends. CDR1 and CDR2 from the germline V gene are MNHEY and SVGAGI. The CDR3 sequence is 15 residues long. CDR3 bases: TGTGCCAGCACCAAAATAGAACAGTTGAACTATGGCTACACCTTC. Its translation: CASTKIEQLNYGYTF.

This clonotype was seen at least ten times. The V gene is TRBV5-1, the J gene TRBJ1-5, with unresolved D. There are 15 residues in the CDR3. With 0 bases removed from V and 0 bases from J, the gap between germline ends came to 7 bases. In germline, CDR1 is SGHRS, CDR2 YFSETQ. The CDR3 is CASSLVGDSNQPQHF. As DNA, the CDR3 is TGCGCCAGCAGCTTGGTTGGTGATAGCAATCAGCCCCAGCATTTT.

This clonotype appeared many times. The chain employs TRBV6-2 or TRBV6-3 and TRBJ2-5, with D perhaps assigned TRBD1 or TRBD2 (7 bases each). The V end lost 2 bases, the J end lost 5 bases, and 12 bases lay between the germline ends. In germline, CDR1 is MNHEY, CDR2 SVGEGT. This CDR3 region has 14 residues. CDR3 protein: CASSYLQGGETQYF. In DNA, the CDR3 is TGTGCCAGCAGTTACCTCCAGGGGGGGGAGACCCAGTACTTC.

A few counts support this clonotype. This chain links TRBV7-2 with TRBJ2-7; a possible D gene is TRBD2 (7 bases). V was clipped by 5 bases and J by 11 bases, with 13 bases between them. The CDR3 consists of 11 residues. Looked up from germline, CDR1 is SGHTA and CDR2 is FQGNSA. CDR3: CASSARGGKYF. The CDR3 DNA is TGTGCCAGCAGCGCGAGGGGGGGAAAGTACTTC. The variable domain in full, completed from reference TRBV7-2 and TRBJ2-7, reads GAGVSQSPSNKVTEKGKDVELRCDPISGHTALYWYRQSLGQGLEFLIYFQGNSAPDKSGLPSDRFSAERTGGSVSTLTIQRTQQEDSAVYLCASSARGGKYFGPGTRLTVT.

This clonotype turned up a few times. This sequence joins TRBV7-2 and TRBJ1-2; TRBD1 aligns across 7 bases. The CDR3 covers 15 residues. V lost 5 bases, J lost 4 bases, and 10 bases stayed unmatched. Germline lookup yields CDR1 SGHTA and CDR2 FQGNSA. This chain's CDR3 is CASSILTGTAYGYTF. Written as DNA, the CDR3 is TGTGCCAGCAGCATACTTACGGGGACAGCCTATGGCTACACCTTC.

This clonotype turned up a few times. The chain combines TRBV2 with TRBJ2-3; 8 bases map to TRBD1. Germline CDR1 and CDR2: SNHLY and FYNNEI. The CDR3 has 16 residues. The V and J ends lost 8 bases and 3 bases, in that order; junction bases with no gene match: 13. The chain's CDR3 is CASVRPTGGRTDTQYF. The CDR3 nucleotides read TGTGCCAGCGTGCGACCTACAGGGGGAAGGACAGATACGCAGTATTTT.

This clonotype was seen ten or more times. J is TRBJ1-2 and V is TRBV2, with D unclear. This CDR3 is 11 amino acids long. Germline V CDR1 and CDR2: SNHLY, FYNNEI. V was shortened by 4 bases and J by 4 bases, with 4 bases between the two germline ends. The CDR3 sequence is CASSVSYGYTF. The CDR3 bases are TGTGCCAGCAGTGTTAGCTATGGCTACACCTTC.

This clonotype showed up many times. The chain employs TRBV4-3 and TRBJ1-6; D unclear. Trimming removed 0 bases from V and 8 bases from J, with 20 bases in between. The CDR3 covers 18 residues. Germline V gives CDR1 LGHNA, CDR2 YSLEER. Here the CDR3 DNA reads TGCGCCAGCAGCCAAGACCTATCCACAGCGGATGGTTATTCACCCCTCCACTTT. Protein product: CASSQDLSTADGYSPLHF.

V usage is TRBV11-2 and J usage is TRBJ1-2, with D unclear. The CDR3 sequence is 17 residues long. In germline, CDR1 is SGHAT, CDR2 FQNNGV. Trimming took off 1 base at V and 7 bases at J, with 22 bases between the two ends. The CDR3 nucleotides are TGTGCCAGCAGCTTAGGTGATTCGGCCCTGCCGGAGGGTGGCTACACCTTC. It codes for CASSLGDSALPEGGYTF.

This clonotype was detected many times. The chain joins TRBV20-1 to TRBJ2-2; D is perhaps TRBD1 or TRBD2 (6 bases each). In germline, CDR1 is DFQATT, CDR2 SNEGSKA (reference sequence). The CDR3 sequence is 17 residues long. CDR3 in DNA: TGCAGGAAATCTTTGGGGGGCAAATCGGGCTCCGGCGGGGAGCTGTTTTTT. It codes for CRKSLGGKSGSGGELFF.

This clonotype appeared many times. The chain has TRBV18 and TRBJ1-1; D remains unclear. This CDR3 comprises 12 residues. Germline CDR1 reads KGHSH; CDR2 reads LQKENI. With 8 bases removed from V and 1 base from J, the gap between germline ends came to 8 bases. Here the CDR3 reads CASPPGNTEAFF. The CDR3 region has the DNA TGTGCCAGCCCCCCGGGGAACACTGAAGCTTTCTTT.

The table lists this clonotype with many counts. The gene calls are TRBV11-3 and TRBJ2-5; 7 bases are a match to TRBD1. The CDR3 covers 15 residues. CDR1 and CDR2 from the germline V gene are SGHNT and YENEEA. The V segment lost 5 bases and the J segment 1 base; nucleotides outside the gene matches: 7. The CDR3 region is CASSPGGDSQETQYF. DNA of the CDR3: TGTGCCAGCAGCCCGGGTGGGGACAGCCAAGAGACCCAGTACTTC.

The rearrangement uses TRBV5-5 and TRBJ1-3, with D perhaps TRBD1 (5 bases). This CDR3 is built from 16 residues. The germline V gene encodes CDR1 SGHKS and CDR2 YYEKEE (reference sequence). Trimming removed 0 bases from V and 2 bases from J, with 12 bases in between. CDR3 loop: CASSLATGAPGNTIYF. The DNA for the CDR3 is TGTGCCAGCAGCTTGGCCACCGGGGCTCCTGGAAACACCATATATTTT.

This clonotype came up a few times. This chain connects TRBV20-1 to TRBJ2-1, with D perhaps matching TRBD2 (5 bases). The CDR3 is made up of 17 amino acids. Trimming left V 2 bases short and J 1 base short, with 18 bases between. Germline CDR1 is DFQATT and CDR2 is SNEGSKA (reference sequence). DNA of the CDR3: TGCAGTGCTAGAAGCGGATCGGCGCTACTTTCCTACAATGAGCAGTTCTTC. This gives the protein CSARSGSALLSYNEQFF.

Many counts were recorded for this clonotype. The CDR3 DNA sequence: TGCGCCAGCAGCTTGGGAGCGGGAGCAAGGTCAGATACGCAGTATTTT. The encoded protein is CASSLGAGARSDTQYF. The chain combines TRBV5-1 with TRBJ2-3; 8 bases are a match to TRBD2. In germline, CDR1 is SGHRS, CDR2 YFSETQ. With 0 bases clipped from V and 4 bases from J, the junction kept 7 bases outside the gene matches. There are 16 residues in the CDR3. Looking up the rest from reference TRBV5-1 and TRBJ2-3 gives the full variable domain: KAGVTQTPRYLIKTRGQQVTLSCSPISGHRSVSWYQQTPGQGLQFLFEYFSETQRNKGNFPGRFSGRQFSNSRSEMNVSTLELGDSALYLCASSLGAGARSDTQYFGPGTRLTVL.

The chain joins TRBV18 to TRBJ2-5; tentatively, D is TRBD1 or TRBD2 (5 bases each). CDR3 length: 15 amino acids. Germline V gene sequence: CDR1 KGHSH, CDR2 LQKENI. Deletions cut 3 bases from V and 0 bases from J, with 11 bases between. CDR3 DNA: TGTGCCAGCTCACCGAACCAGGGAGACCAAGAGACCCAGTACTTC. This codes for CASSPNQGDQETQYF.